This T cell receptor (beta chain) was profiled in a study of blood T cell repertoires in COVID-19. V was cut by 3 bases and J by 8 bases, with 13 bases left in between. The germline V gene encodes CDR1 LNHDA and CDR2 SQIVND (reference sequence). This CDR3 comprises 13 residues. Sequencing used immunoSEQ multiplex PCR; TCRdb keeps in-frame clones, though not all of them. The repertoire includes 35,000 or so clones, about 81% of them detected once, and about 44% sits in the top ten. This sequence joins TRBV19 and TRBJ1-2, with D possibly matching TRBD1 (6 bases). This TCR derives from a human donor in a cohort sampled during active or convalescent COVID-19. The donor label of this sample is uncertain. The sample taken for sequencing was peripheral blood. CDR3 amino acids: CASSILGAIGYTF. In DNA, the CDR3 is TGTGCCAGTAGTATTTTGGGGGCCATCGGCTACACCTTC.